Shown below are 27 T cell receptor beta chains from a single sample sequenced in a study of T cells after yellow fever vaccination. TCRdb itself ran the 5' RACE reads through MiXCR, one entry per CDR3 protein. The table shows 230,000 or so distinct CDR3 sequences, with about 3.9% occurring only once. This specimen was PBMCs, taken 15 days after the yellow fever booster vaccination. The receptors shown here come from a man aged 18 to 30 who received the YFV17D yellow fever vaccine.

This clonotype has at least ten counts. In DNA form, the CDR3 reads TGTGCCACCGACGCAACAGGGAAGAATGGGGCCAACGTCCTGACTTTC. Protein: CATDATGKNGANVLTF. The chain links TRBV12-3 or TRBV12-4 to TRBJ2-6; the D gene is possibly TRBD1 (6 bases). The CDR3 is 16 amino acids. Trimming left V 10 bases short and J 3 bases short, with 19 bases between.

This clonotype was seen ten or more times. The chain has TRBV6-2 or TRBV6-3 and TRBJ2-3; 9 bases match TRBD1. With 6 bases clipped from V and 4 bases from J, the junction kept 11 bases outside the gene matches. In germline, CDR1 is MNHEY, CDR2 SVGEGT. The CDR3 runs 16 residues. CDR3 nucleotide sequence: TGTGCCAGCAGCCGCGGGACAGGGAGAGGCCCAGATACGCAGTATTTT. It translates to CASSRGTGRGPDTQYF.

The chain uses TRBV7-2 and TRBJ2-3, with 10 bases aligning to TRBD2. CDR1 is SGHTA and CDR2 is FQGNSA in the germline V gene. J was trimmed by 4 bases and V by 3 bases; bases with no gene match: 7. The CDR3 runs 16 residues. The CDR3 region is CASSFPAGGLADTQYF. CDR3 in DNA: TGTGCCAGCAGCTTCCCAGCGGGGGGGCTGGCAGATACGCAGTATTTT.

This clonotype was detected many times. The chain joins TRBV18 to TRBJ2-2, with TRBD2 identical over 12 bases. This CDR3 contains 16 residues. CDR1 and CDR2 from the germline V gene are KGHSH and LQKENI. V trimming: 1 base; J trimming: 3 bases; junction bases outside the gene matches: 0. CDR3 in DNA: TGTGCCAGCTCACCACGACTAGCGGGGGACACCGGGGAGCTGTTTTTT. Translation: CASSPRLAGDTGELFF.

This clonotype showed up many times. J is TRBJ1-4 and V is TRBV5-1; tentatively, D is TRBD1 (5 bases). This CDR3 is built from 17 residues. Deletions cut 0 bases from V and 3 bases from J, with 15 bases between. CDR1 SGHRS and CDR2 YFSETQ come from the germline V gene. CDR3 sequence (DNA): TGCGCCAGCAGCTTGGGGGTGTCGGGGCCACCTAATGAAAAACTGTTTTTT. Its protein is CASSLGVSGPPNEKLFF.

To note about this clonotype: A clone one base away is much larger, so this may be a read error. The rearrangement uses TRBV7-8 and TRBJ2-1; D assignment may be TRBD1 or TRBD2 (5 bases each). CDR1 and CDR2 (germline): SGHVS, FQNEAQ. The CDR3 covers 16 residues. The CDR3 here is CASSLRPGRAYNERFF. The CDR3, as DNA: TGTGCCAGCAGCTTACGCCCGGGACGGGCCTACAATGAGCGGTTCTTC. Using reference TRBV7-8 and TRBJ2-1 for the parts outside the CDR3, the full variable domain is GAGVSQSPRYKVAKRGQDVALRCDPISGHVSLFWYQQALGQGPEFLTYFQNEAQLDKSGLPSDRFFAERPEGSVSTLKIQRTQQEDSAVYLCASSLRPGRAYNERFFGPGTRLTVL.

This clonotype appeared many times. CDR3 sequence (DNA): TGTGCCAGTATTCCTAGCGGGGGGGCGGTCAATGAGCAGTTCTTC. Encoded protein: CASIPSGGAVNEQFF. The V call is TRBV19, the J call TRBJ2-1, with 12 positions matching TRBD2. The CDR3 sequence is 15 residues long. V lost 7 bases, J lost 6 bases, and 7 bases stayed unmatched. Germline V gene data show CDR1 as LNHDA and CDR2 as SQIVND (reference sequence). The entire variable domain, with the rest obtained from reference TRBV19 and TRBJ2-1, is as follows: DGGITQSPKYLFRKEGQNVTLSCEQNLNHDAMYWYRQDPGQGLRLIYYSQIVNDFQKGDIAEGYSVSREKKESFPLTVTSAQKNPTAFYLCASIPSGGAVNEQFFGPGTRLTVL.

Here the CDR3 reads CASSEGAANEKLFF. The CDR3 DNA follows: TGTGCCAGCAGCGAGGGGGCGGCTAATGAAAAACTGTTTTTT. The genes are TRBV7-2 and TRBJ1-4, with 7 bases lining up with TRBD1. Looked up from germline, CDR1 is SGHTA and CDR2 is FQGNSA. After removal of 5 bases from V and 3 bases from J, the junction contained 3 bases not matched to a gene. The CDR3 consists of 14 residues. The full variable domain, completed using reference TRBV7-2 and TRBJ1-4, is GAGVSQSPSNKVTEKGKDVELRCDPISGHTALYWYRQSLGQGLEFLIYFQGNSAPDKSGLPSDRFSAERTGGSVSTLTIQRTQQEDSAVYLCASSEGAANEKLFFGSGTQLSVL.

This clonotype has a count of ten or more. The genes are TRBV12-3 or TRBV12-4 and TRBJ2-5, with 10 bases identical to TRBD1. The V segment lost 6 bases and the J segment 4 bases; nucleotides outside the gene matches: 8. The CDR3 covers 15 residues. The CDR3 sequence: CASRRTRDRGETQYF. CDR3 nucleotide sequence: TGTGCCAGCAGACGAACCCGGGACAGGGGAGAGACCCAGTACTTC.

This clonotype came up once. This may stem from a read error, because a much larger clone lies one nucleotide away. J is TRBJ2-3 and V is TRBV5-1, with a possible D match to TRBD2 (6 bases). The CDR3 is 14 residues long. Germline CDR1 and CDR2: SGHRS and YFSETQ. The chain's CDR3 is CACSLATNTDTQYF. The DNA for the CDR3 is TGCGCCTGCAGTCTAGCGACGAACACAGATACGCAGTATTTT.

This clonotype was found many times. The V call is TRBV7-2, the J call TRBJ1-5; D gene uncertain. Germline V lookup: CDR1 SGHTA, CDR2 FQGNSA. V was shortened by 5 bases and J by 6 bases, with 14 bases between the two germline ends. CDR3 length: 14 amino acids. In nucleotides, the CDR3 is TGTGCCAGCAGCCCGGGCCCCTCGTCTCAGCCCCAGCATTTT. Translation: CASSPGPSSQPQHF.

This clonotype was found a few times. The chain has TRBV6-5 and TRBJ1-1; possibly TRBD1 for D (5 bases). From germline, CDR1 is MNHEY and CDR2 SVGAGI. This CDR3 comprises 14 residues. Trimming shortened V by 7 bases and J by 5 bases, and 17 bases separated the two germline ends. Written as DNA, the CDR3 is TGTGCCAGCACCCATCCGGGGGTTAGGACTGAAGCTTTCTTT. Residues: CASTHPGVRTEAFF.

This clonotype was seen at least ten times. The chain uses TRBV6-1 and TRBJ2-2; D is unresolved. Looked up from germline, CDR1 is MNHNS and CDR2 is SASEGT. This CDR3 is built from 12 residues. Trimming took 7 bases from V and 4 from J, leaving 7 bases between them. Here the CDR3 DNA reads TGTGCCAGCACCAGTTCCACCGGGGAGCTGTTTTTT. Its protein is CASTSSTGELFF.

In its sample, this clonotype was seen many times. The chain uses TRBV18 and TRBJ1-3; D gene unclear. V was clipped by 2 bases and J by 2 bases, with 10 bases between them. The length of the CDR3 is 15 residues. Germline CDR1 reads KGHSH; CDR2 reads LQKENI. The CDR3 region is CASSPGPGTGNTIYF. In nucleotides, the CDR3 is TGTGCCAGCTCACCAGGCCCGGGAACTGGAAACACCATATATTTT.

This clonotype was seen repeatedly, ten times or more. The CDR3 region has the DNA TGTGCCAGCAGTGAAGGAACAGACTCCCGGGGCTACGAGCAGTACGTC. This encodes CASSEGTDSRGYEQYV. The chain employs TRBV6-1 and TRBJ2-7; D possibly corresponds to TRBD2 (5 bases). There are 16 residues in the CDR3. V lost 1 base to trimming and J lost 3 bases, with 16 bases between them. The germline V gene encodes CDR1 MNHNS and CDR2 SASEGT.

This clonotype showed up many times. The rearrangement links TRBV6-2 or TRBV6-3 to TRBJ1-3, with unresolved D. V lost 7 bases, J lost 0 bases, and 13 bases lay in between. The CDR3 has 15 residues. CDR1 MNHEY and CDR2 SVGEGT come from the germline V gene. CDR3 residues: CASTRPRGSGNTIYF. The CDR3 DNA is TGTGCCAGCACCCGTCCCCGCGGCTCTGGAAACACCATATATTTT.

This clonotype was seen repeatedly, ten times or more. The rearrangement uses TRBV4-2 and TRBJ2-5; D unclear. This CDR3 spans 12 amino acids. V was cut by 0 bases and J by 4 bases, with 3 bases left in between. CDR1 is LGHNA and CDR2 is YNFKEQ in the germline V gene. The CDR3, as DNA: TGTGCCAGCAGCCAAGAGGGAGAGACCCAGTACTTC. This translates into CASSQEGETQYF.

Many counts were recorded for this clonotype. The genes are TRBV20-1 and TRBJ2-7, with 8 bases matching TRBD2. The germline CDR1 and CDR2 sequences are DFQATT and SNEGSKA (reference sequence). The CDR3 has 14 amino acids. V lost 3 bases and J lost 3; bases outside the gene matches: 7. CDR3 sequence (DNA): TGCAGTGCTAGTTTTCTAGCGGGTGACTACGAGCAGTACTTC. It is translated as CSASFLAGDYEQYF.

This clonotype has at least ten counts. This chain joins TRBV7-2 and TRBJ1-5, with D uncertain. V lost 5 bases and J lost 5, with 13 bases in between. The CDR3 sequence is 14 residues long. Germline V lookup: CDR1 SGHTA, CDR2 FQGNSA. The CDR3 protein is CASSARVGYQPQHF. CDR3 coding DNA: TGTGCCAGCAGCGCCCGTGTGGGTTATCAGCCCCAGCATTTT.

Ten or more counts support this clonotype. The chain employs TRBV7-6 and TRBJ2-3; D might be TRBD2 (5 bases). This CDR3 spans 15 amino acids. Germline V lookup: CDR1 SGHVS, CDR2 FNYEAQ. V dropped 3 bases and J dropped 3 bases, with 13 bases sitting between them. CDR3 in amino acids: CASSLSRSETDTQYF. The CDR3 bases are TGTGCCAGCAGCTTGTCTCGTAGCGAAACAGATACGCAGTATTTT.

The J gene is TRBJ1-5, the V gene TRBV18, with a possible D match to TRBD1 (5 bases). CDR3 length equals 13 residues. V was cut by 6 bases and J by 5 bases, with 11 bases left in between. Germline CDR1 is KGHSH and CDR2 is LQKENI. The CDR3 loop is CASSRGPDQPQHF. The CDR3 bases are TGTGCCAGCTCGCGGGGACCGGATCAGCCCCAGCATTTT.

Ten or more counts support this clonotype. The chain joins TRBV7-3 to TRBJ2-3; TRBD2 agrees at 7 bases. Losses at the gene ends were 0 bases for V and 5 bases for J; bases not matched to a gene: 5. This CDR3 has 15 residues. The germline gives CDR1 SGHTA, CDR2 FQGTGA. The CDR3 DNA reads as TGTGCCAGCAGCTTAACGGGGGGGTTCGGAGATACGCAGTATTTT. Translated: CASSLTGGFGDTQYF.

This clonotype was detected many times. The gene calls are TRBV20-1 and TRBJ2-7; maybe TRBD2 (6 bases). This CDR3 region has 14 residues. Trimming took off 3 bases at V and 3 bases at J, with 15 bases between the two ends. Germline lookup yields CDR1 DFQATT and CDR2 SNEGSKA (reference sequence). The CDR3 loop is CSASRPGLYYEQYF. The DNA of the CDR3 is TGCAGTGCTAGTCGTCCGGGACTGTACTACGAGCAGTACTTC.

This clonotype was observed many times. The gene calls are TRBV19 and TRBJ1-5, with unresolved D. The CDR3 is made up of 14 amino acids. Germline V CDR1 and CDR2: LNHDA, SQIVND (reference sequence). Trimming removed 5 bases at V and 1 base at J, with 9 bases between. This chain's CDR3 is CASSVRGSNQPQHF. CDR3 nucleotides: TGTGCCAGTAGTGTCCGGGGAAGCAATCAGCCCCAGCATTTT.

J is TRBJ1-5 and V is TRBV28; 7 nucleotides agree with TRBD1. Trimming removed 6 bases from V and 2 bases from J; junction bases left unmatched: 10. The CDR3 is made up of 16 amino acids. Per germline, CDR1 MDHEN and CDR2 SYDVKM. CDR3 nucleotides: TGTGCCAGCAGACCCAGGGGGTGGATCGGCAATCAGCCCCAGCATTTT. Its translation is CASRPRGWIGNQPQHF.

This clonotype showed up many times. The chain employs TRBV5-1 and TRBJ2-1, with D possibly TRBD1 on 6 matching bases. This CDR3 has 17 residues. Trimming removed 0 bases from V and 1 base from J, with 14 bases in between. Germline V gives CDR1 SGHRS, CDR2 YFSETQ. The CDR3 DNA is TGCGCCAGCAGCTTGGGTAAAGGGGGTATTTCCTACAATGAGCAGTTCTTC. It specifies CASSLGKGGISYNEQFF.

In this sample, this clonotype turned up many times. The chain's CDR3 is CASSSGHNTEAFF. CDR3 bases: TGTGCCAGCAGCTCCGGACATAACACTGAAGCTTTCTTT. The chain combines TRBV12-3 or TRBV12-4 with TRBJ1-1; D might be TRBD1 (5 bases). CDR3 size: 13 residues. The V gene lost 6 bases and the J gene lost 2 bases, with 10 bases spanning the gap.